The 20 T cell receptor beta chains reported below all come from one sample, sequenced in a study of CD8 T cells in ankylosing spondylitis. Antigens for these TCRs are unknown. MiXCR, run by TCRdb on the 5' RACE reads, gives a single entry per CDR3 protein. The table lists around 440,000 distinct CDR3 sequences, roughly 18% of them singletons, with 1% in the top ten. Findings and caveats of the study: In ankylosing spondylitis blood, a motif of roughly 8 highly homologous TCR beta variants appeared characteristic.

Input material: blood, either unsorted or a sorted T cell fraction (not recorded which). These receptors originate from a male donor with ankylosing spondylitis.

This chain links TRBV7-6 with TRBJ2-6; 8 positions agree with TRBD1. V lost 5 bases, J lost 1 base, and 4 bases stayed unmatched. CDR3 size: 16 residues. Germline assignment: CDR1 SGHVS and CDR2 FNYEAQ. CDR3: CASSTGQGSGANVLTF. The CDR3 nucleotides are TGTGCCAGCAGCACAGGACAGGGTTCTGGGGCCAACGTCCTGACTTTC.

This clonotype has just a few counts. This chain connects TRBV15 to TRBJ2-2, with 7 positions matching TRBD1. Germline trimming cut 3 bases from V and 9 bases from J; bases unmatched to any gene: 4. Germline V CDR1 and CDR2: LNHNV, YYDKDF (reference sequence). The CDR3 contains 13 residues. CDR3 in amino acids: CATSRDRHRELFF. CDR3 in DNA: TGTGCCACCAGCAGGGACAGGCACCGGGAGCTGTTTTTT.

Here the CDR3 reads CASRGYSYEQYF. CDR3 DNA sequence: TGTGCCAGCAGGGGATACAGCTACGAGCAGTACTTC. V usage is TRBV25-1 and J usage is TRBJ2-7; unclear D gene. CDR1 and CDR2 (germline): MGHDK, SYGVNS. This CDR3 has 12 amino acids. Trimming left V 6 bases short and J 3 bases short, with 9 bases between.

This chain links TRBV12-3 or TRBV12-4 with TRBJ1-1; D remains ambiguous. The CDR3 has 13 amino acids. V dropped 5 bases and J dropped 6 bases, with 13 bases sitting between them. Here the CDR3 DNA reads TGTGCCAGCAGTACCGGGCAGAAGGCTGAAGCTTTCTTT. Its translation is CASSTGQKAEAFF.

In this sample, this clonotype turned up a few times. The chain has TRBV29-1 and TRBJ2-1; perhaps TRBD2 as D (5 bases). The CDR3 is made up of 14 amino acids. Per the germline V gene, CDR1 is SQVTM and CDR2 is ANQGSEA. CDR3 region: CSGLVEGSYNEQFF. CDR3 coding DNA: TGCAGTGGCTTGGTCGAGGGATCCTACAATGAGCAGTTCTTC.

This clonotype was seen a handful of times. The chain combines TRBV20-1 with TRBJ2-4; unclear D gene. V was cut by 3 bases and J by 3 bases, with 3 bases left in between. The germline V gene encodes CDR1 DFQATT and CDR2 SNEGSKA (reference sequence). The CDR3 consists of 11 residues. CDR3 loop: CSARDKNIQYF. The CDR3 bases are TGCAGTGCTAGGGACAAAAACATTCAGTACTTC.

This chain links TRBV24-1 with TRBJ2-4; possible D gene TRBD2, 5 bases. V lost 5 bases and J 0 bases, leaving 16 bases between the germline ends. The CDR3 loop spans 17 amino acids. Germline V gene sequence: CDR1 KGHDR, CDR2 SFDVKD. The DNA of the CDR3 is TGTGCCACCAGTGGGACGGGATCCGGAGTAGCCAAAAACATTCAGTACTTC. It translates to CATSGTGSGVAKNIQYF.

J is TRBJ1-1 and V is TRBV12-3 or TRBV12-4, with D possibly TRBD1 on 5 matching bases. The CDR3 is made up of 12 amino acids. V was cut by 6 bases and J by 4 bases, with 9 bases left in between. The CDR3 loop is CASRTGVTEAFF. CDR3 DNA sequence: TGTGCCAGCAGGACGGGGGTCACTGAAGCTTTCTTT.

The chain has TRBV2 and TRBJ2-3; TRBD1 or TRBD2 may be the D gene (5 bases each). Germline values: CDR1 SNHLY, CDR2 FYNNEI. This CDR3 region has 15 residues. Trimming cost V 7 bases and J 1 base, with 15 bases left between them. The CDR3 nucleotides read TGTGCCAGCAAGAAGGGGAACGGGGGCACAGATACGCAGTATTTT. The encoded protein is CASKKGNGGTDTQYF.

This clonotype has just a few counts. The chain recombines TRBV7-8 with TRBJ1-6; D is unclear. The CDR3 extends over 13 amino acids. Germline CDR1 and CDR2: SGHVS and FQNEAQ. V dropped 5 bases and J dropped 7 bases, with 9 bases sitting between them. The CDR3 bases are TGTGCCAGCAGCCCCCTACAGAATTCACCCCTCCACTTT. Its protein is CASSPLQNSPLHF.

Only a few counts were recorded for this clonotype. The chain uses TRBV28 and TRBJ2-2; 8 nucleotides match TRBD1. V trimming: 6 bases; J trimming: 6 bases; junction bases outside the gene matches: 0. The length of the CDR3 is 12 residues. Germline V gene sequence: CDR1 MDHEN, CDR2 SYDVKM. The CDR3 is CASRGQAGELFF. The CDR3 coding sequence is TGTGCCAGCAGGGGACAGGCCGGGGAGCTGTTTTTT.

The V and J genes are TRBV29-1 and TRBJ2-7; perhaps D is TRBD1 or TRBD2 (5 bases each). The V gene's germline CDR1 is SQVTM and CDR2 ANQGSEA. The length of the CDR3 is 10 residues. V lost 4 bases, J lost 8 bases, and 9 bases lay in between. CDR3 bases: TGCAGCGTTGGTCGGGACCAGCAGTACTTC. This translates into CSVGRDQQYF.

The chain employs TRBV7-6 and TRBJ2-2, with D perhaps matching TRBD2 (6 bases). In germline, CDR1 is SGHVS, CDR2 FNYEAQ. The CDR3 spans 15 residues. Trimming shortened V by 0 bases and J by 4 bases, and 9 bases separated the two germline ends. CDR3 sequence (DNA): TGTGCCAGCAGCTTAGCGTTGCGGGGCACCGGGGAGCTGTTTTTT. It codes for CASSLALRGTGELFF. The full variable domain, completed using reference TRBV7-6 and TRBJ2-2, is GAGVSQSPRYKVTKRGQDVALRCDPISGHVSLYWYRQALGQGPEFLTYFNYEAQQDKSGLPNDRFSAERPEGSISTLTIQRTEQRDSAMYRCASSLALRGTGELFFGEGSRLTVL.

The V gene is TRBV5-6, the J gene TRBJ2-7, with D uncertain. The CDR3 sequence is 14 residues long. V was cut by 1 base and J by 3 bases, with 11 bases left in between. CDR1 SGHDT and CDR2 YYEEEE come from the germline V gene. CDR3 residues: CASSLWRSRYEQYF. Written as DNA, the CDR3 is TGTGCCAGCAGCTTGTGGCGCAGCCGCTACGAGCAGTACTTC.

This clonotype has just a few counts. This rearrangement joins TRBV18 to TRBJ2-4, with 14 bases matching TRBD2. The germline V gene has CDR1 KGHSH and CDR2 LQKENI. After removal of 0 bases from V and 1 base from J, the junction contained 5 bases not matched to a gene. CDR3 length: 19 amino acids. DNA for the CDR3: TGTGCCAGCTCACCACCGGGGACTAGCGGGGGCCGGGCCAAAAACATTCAGTACTTC. The encoded protein is CASSPPGTSGGRAKNIQYF. The whole variable domain, remainder taken from reference TRBV18 and TRBJ2-4, is NAGVMQNPRHLVRRRGQEARLRCSPMKGHSHVYWYRQLPEEGLKFMVYLQKENIIDESGMPKERFSAEFPKEGPSILRIQQVVRGDSAAYFCASSPPGTSGGRAKNIQYFGAGTRLSVL.

This clonotype was counted ten times or more. The chain employs TRBV12-3 or TRBV12-4 and TRBJ2-5; tentatively, D is TRBD1 (5 bases). Trimming left V 9 bases short and J 5 bases short, with 13 bases between. This CDR3 region has 12 residues. The CDR3 sequence is CASGHEEETQYF. DNA of the CDR3: TGTGCCAGTGGACACGAGGAGGAGACCCAGTACTTC.

This chain joins TRBV6-5 and TRBJ2-1; 12 positions agree with TRBD2. Per germline, CDR1 MNHEY and CDR2 SVGAGI. Trimming at V came to 4 bases and at J to 9 bases, leaving 7 bases not matched to a gene. The CDR3 sequence is 15 residues long. The CDR3 DNA follows: TGTGCCAGCAGTTCACCTGGACTAGCGGGACCTGAGCAGTTCTTC. Translated: CASSSPGLAGPEQFF.

This chain links TRBV12-1 with TRBJ2-7; the table names TRBD1, a call not compared with the DNA. TRBV12-1 corresponds to a pseudogene. The CDR3 length is 16 residues. CDR3: CASSFGVREGSYEQYF. The CDR3 nucleotides read TGTGCCAGCAGCTTTGGAGTCAGGGAGGGCTCCTACGAGCAGTACTTC.

V is TRBV5-4 and J is TRBJ2-1; 7 bases are shared with TRBD1. J was trimmed by 3 bases and V by 4 bases; bases with no gene match: 7. Germline V lookup: CDR1 SGHNT, CDR2 YYREEE (reference sequence). The CDR3 runs 15 residues. CDR3 sequence (DNA): TGTGCCAGCAGCGCCGGGACAGACCACTACAATGAGCAGTTCTTC. Its protein product is CASSAGTDHYNEQFF.

This clonotype was counted between two and nine times. V and J are TRBV27 and TRBJ2-7; 11 bases align to TRBD2. In germline, CDR1 is MNHEY, CDR2 SMNVEV (reference sequence). Germline trimming cut 1 base from V and 13 bases from J; bases unmatched to any gene: 12. The CDR3 runs 15 residues. Here the CDR3 reads CASSLLGLAGGGSYF. The DNA for the CDR3 is TGTGCCAGCAGTTTATTAGGGCTAGCGGGAGGAGGGTCTTACTTC.